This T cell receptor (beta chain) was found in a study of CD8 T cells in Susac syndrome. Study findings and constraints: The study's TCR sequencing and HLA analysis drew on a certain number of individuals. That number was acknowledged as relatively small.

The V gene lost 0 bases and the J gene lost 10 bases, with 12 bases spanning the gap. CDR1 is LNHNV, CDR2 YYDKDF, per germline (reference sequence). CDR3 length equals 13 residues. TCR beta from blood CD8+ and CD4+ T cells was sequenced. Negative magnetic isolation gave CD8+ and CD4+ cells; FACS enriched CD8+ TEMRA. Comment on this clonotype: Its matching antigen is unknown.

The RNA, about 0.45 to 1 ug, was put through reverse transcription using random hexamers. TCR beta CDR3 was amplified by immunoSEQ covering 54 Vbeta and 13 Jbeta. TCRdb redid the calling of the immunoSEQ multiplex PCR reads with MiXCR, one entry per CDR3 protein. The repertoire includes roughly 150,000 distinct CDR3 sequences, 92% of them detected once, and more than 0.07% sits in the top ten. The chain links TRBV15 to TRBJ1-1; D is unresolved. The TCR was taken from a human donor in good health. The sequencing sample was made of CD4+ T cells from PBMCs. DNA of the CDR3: TGTGCCACCAGCAGAGAGGACGGTCCGGCAGCTTTCTTT. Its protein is CATSREDGPAAFF.